The next 16 T cell receptor beta chains were all read from a single sample in a study of radiation and T cells in renal cell carcinoma. Sample treatment: treatment-naive control, cytoreductive nephrectomy. Libraries were prepared by immunoSEQ multiplex PCR; TCRdb keeps only in-frame clonotypes and omits some of them. The profile shows around 16,000 clones, about 56% of them singletons. Sequenced here: tumor tissue, sampled from a patient whose treatment was nephrectomy without radiotherapy. All receptors come from a man aged 50-60 years with renal cell carcinoma.

By proportion, this clone is medium-sized. The gene calls are TRBV7-3 and TRBJ2-1; 14 nucleotides line up with TRBD2. V shed 5 bases and J 0 bases; nucleotides not matched to a gene: 3. Germline V gene lookup returns CDR1 SGHTA and CDR2 FQGTGA. The CDR3 covers 17 residues. The CDR3: CASSRLAGGSSYNEQFF. The CDR3 DNA sequence: TGTGCCAGCAGCCGACTAGCGGGAGGGAGCTCCTACAATGAGCAGTTCTTC.

CDR3: CASSSFGQSGKLFF. CDR3 DNA: TGTGCCAGCAGTTCTTTTGGACAGTCAGGAAAACTGTTTTTT. The chain couples TRBV2 to TRBJ1-4; possibly TRBD1 for D (6 bases). This CDR3 has 14 amino acids. The V and J ends lost 5 bases and 10 bases respectively, with 17 bases between them. The germline CDR1 and CDR2 sequences are SNHLY and FYNNEI.

This sequence joins TRBV29-1 and TRBJ2-1; TRBD1 aligns across 12 bases. The CDR3 runs to 15 residues. Germline CDR1 and CDR2: SQVTM and ANQGSEA. Unmatched junction bases numbered 10, after V lost 5 bases and J lost 8 bases. The CDR3, as DNA: TGCAGCGTTTACTCCGGGACAGGGGGCTGGGATGAGCAGTTCTTC. Its translation: CSVYSGTGGWDEQFF.

The rearrangement joins TRBV19 to TRBJ2-3; 10 bases align to TRBD2. This CDR3 is built from 16 residues. The ends lost 4 bases at V and 4 bases at J; junction bases unmatched: 8. In germline, CDR1 is LNHDA, CDR2 SQIVND (reference sequence). The CDR3 sequence is CASSTKRGGSSDTQYF. CDR3 in DNA: TGTGCCAGTAGTACCAAGCGGGGGGGATCTTCAGATACGCAGTATTTT.

A single count supports this clone. This rearrangement joins TRBV28 to TRBJ2-7; 10 nucleotides align to TRBD1. The V gene end was trimmed by 7 bases and the J gene end by 5 bases; junction bases not matched to a gene: 11. The CDR3 runs 15 residues. Germline CDR1 and CDR2: MDHEN and SYDVKM. CDR3 sequence: CASTASTGGIDEQYF. CDR3 in DNA: TGTGCCAGCACCGCTTCGACAGGGGGCATCGACGAGCAGTACTTC.

The rearrangement joins TRBV7-2 to TRBJ2-7, with D possibly matching TRBD1 (5 bases). Looked up from germline, CDR1 is SGHTA and CDR2 is FQGNSA. The CDR3 runs 13 residues. The germline V and J ends were trimmed by 2 bases and 5 bases, with 10 bases remaining between them. Here the CDR3 DNA reads TGTGCCAGCAGCTTATGGCAGGGCCACGAGCAGTACTTC. As protein: CASSLWQGHEQYF.

The genes are TRBV5-8 and TRBJ1-2, with 7 bases matching TRBD1. Germline CDR1 and CDR2: SGHTS and YDEGEE. This CDR3 is built from 10 residues. Unmatched junction bases numbered 5, after V lost 10 bases and J lost 8 bases. CDR3 bases: TGTGCCGGCACAGGGGACGGCTACACCTTC. Its translation is CAGTGDGYTF.

The V call is TRBV15, the J call TRBJ2-3; D is undetermined. Per the germline V gene, CDR1 is LNHNV and CDR2 is YYDKDF (reference sequence). V was cut by 1 base and J by 0 bases, with 11 bases left in between. The length of the CDR3 is 16 residues. The CDR3 sequence is CATSRGGVTSTDTQYF. CDR3 in DNA: TGTGCCACCAGCAGAGGAGGCGTAACTAGCACAGATACGCAGTATTTT.

The chain uses TRBV21-1 and TRBJ2-2; TRBD2 is the table's D call, not checked against the DNA. TRBV21-1 is marked as a pseudogene. The CDR3 runs to 17 residues. This chain's CDR3 is CASSKFPGRSSTGELFF. In DNA form, the CDR3 reads TGTGCCAGCAGCAAATTCCCCGGGAGGTCCTCCACCGGGGAGCTGTTTTTT.

This clone has more than one count but fewer than ten. V gene TRBV25-1 combines with J gene TRBJ1-1; 8 nucleotides agree with TRBD1. CDR3 length equals 14 residues. In germline, CDR1 is MGHDK, CDR2 SYGVNS. The V and J ends lost 2 bases and 7 bases, in that order; junction bases with no gene match: 6. CDR3 in DNA: TGTGCCAGCAGTGAAGAAGGGACAGGCCGTGAAGCTTTCTTT. As protein: CASSEEGTGREAFF.

This clone was seen a handful of times. The genes are TRBV2 and TRBJ1-1, with D unresolved. The CDR3 sequence is 14 residues long. The V end lost 5 bases, the J end lost 7 bases, and 17 bases lay between the germline ends. The germline V gene encodes CDR1 SNHLY and CDR2 FYNNEI. The CDR3 DNA reads TGTGCCAGCAGTTACCGGGAACAGACATTTGAAGCTTTCTTT. This sequence encodes CASSYREQTFEAFF.

This chain joins TRBV6-5 and TRBJ1-2, with D perhaps TRBD1 (5 bases). The CDR3 is 14 amino acids. Germline V gene data show CDR1 as MNHEY and CDR2 as SVGAGI. V was clipped by 2 bases and J by 4 bases, with 11 bases between them. CDR3 nucleotide sequence: TGTGCCAGCAGTTACGCCCGACAGAGCTATGGCTACACCTTC. This sequence encodes CASSYARQSYGYTF.

This clone turned up a few times. The chain joins TRBV9 to TRBJ2-5; 15 nucleotides align to TRBD2. Germline V lookup: CDR1 SGDLS, CDR2 YYNGEE. This CDR3 is 15 amino acids long. Germline trimming cut 3 bases from V and 5 bases from J; bases unmatched to any gene: 2. CDR3 in amino acids: CASSAGTSGRETQYF. The DNA for the CDR3 is TGTGCCAGCAGCGCCGGGACTAGCGGGAGGGAGACCCAGTACTTC.

The genes are TRBV6-1 and TRBJ2-2; D is unresolved. Looked up from germline, CDR1 is MNHNS and CDR2 is SASEGT. Trimming removed 4 bases from V and 1 base from J, with 10 bases in between. The CDR3 is 15 residues long. CDR3 sequence reads: CASSAPGLNTGELFF. As DNA, the CDR3 is TGTGCCAGCAGTGCCCCAGGCCTGAACACCGGGGAGCTGTTTTTT.

This chain links TRBV28 with TRBJ2-3; a possible D gene is TRBD2 (5 bases). Germline lookup yields CDR1 MDHEN and CDR2 SYDVKM. Deletions cut 5 bases from V and 1 base from J, with 13 bases between. CDR3 length: 15 residues. The CDR3 here is CASSPPQAGTDTQYF. CDR3 nucleotides: TGTGCCAGCAGTCCTCCCCAAGCGGGCACAGATACGCAGTATTTT.

V gene TRBV5-4 combines with J gene TRBJ2-7; 8 nucleotides match TRBD2. The trim removed 4 bases at V and 6 bases at J, leaving 9 bases unmatched. CDR1 is SGHNT and CDR2 is YYREEE in the germline V gene (reference sequence). This CDR3 contains 14 residues. The CDR3 coding sequence is TGTGCCAGCAGCCCGGGACTAGGGGCCGTCGAGCAGTACTTC. Its translation is CASSPGLGAVEQYF. Drawing the rest from reference TRBV5-4 and TRBJ2-7, the complete variable domain is ETGVTQSPTHLIKTRGQQVTLRCSSQSGHNTVSWYQQALGQGPQFIFQYYREEENGRGNFPPRFSGLQFPNYSSELNVNALELDDSALYLCASSPGLGAVEQYFGPGTRLTVT.